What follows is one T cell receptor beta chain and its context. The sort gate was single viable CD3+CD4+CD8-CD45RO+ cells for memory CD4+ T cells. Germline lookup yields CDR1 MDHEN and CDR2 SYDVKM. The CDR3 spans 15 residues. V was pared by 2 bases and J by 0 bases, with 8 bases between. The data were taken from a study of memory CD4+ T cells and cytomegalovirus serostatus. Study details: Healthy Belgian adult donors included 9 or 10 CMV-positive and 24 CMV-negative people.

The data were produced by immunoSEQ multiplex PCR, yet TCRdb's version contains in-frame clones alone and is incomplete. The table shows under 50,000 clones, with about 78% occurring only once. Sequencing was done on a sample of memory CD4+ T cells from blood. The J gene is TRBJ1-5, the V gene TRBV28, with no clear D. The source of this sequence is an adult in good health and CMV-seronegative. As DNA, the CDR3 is TGTGCCAGCAGTTTAAATCGGTATAGCAATCAGCCCCAGCATTTT. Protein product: CASSLNRYSNQPQHF. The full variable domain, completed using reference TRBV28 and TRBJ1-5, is DVKVTQSSRYLVKRTGEKVFLECVQDMDHENMFWYRQDPGLGLRLIYFSYDVKMKEKGDIPEGYSVSREKKERFSLILESASTNQTSMYLCASSLNRYSNQPQHFGDGTRLSIL.